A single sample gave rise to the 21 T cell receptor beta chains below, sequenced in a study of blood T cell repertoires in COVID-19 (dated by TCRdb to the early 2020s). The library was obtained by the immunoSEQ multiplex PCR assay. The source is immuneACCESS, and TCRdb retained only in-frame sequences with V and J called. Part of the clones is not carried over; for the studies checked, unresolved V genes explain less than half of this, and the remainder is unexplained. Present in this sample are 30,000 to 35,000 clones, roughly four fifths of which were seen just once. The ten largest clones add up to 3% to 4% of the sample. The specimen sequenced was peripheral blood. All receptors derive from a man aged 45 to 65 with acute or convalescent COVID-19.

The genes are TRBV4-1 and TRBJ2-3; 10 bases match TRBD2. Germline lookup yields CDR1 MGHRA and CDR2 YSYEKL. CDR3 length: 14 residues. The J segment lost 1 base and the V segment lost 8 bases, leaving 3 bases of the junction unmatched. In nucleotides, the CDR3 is TGCGCCAGCGCGCTAGCGGGAGGCACAGATACGCAGTATTTT. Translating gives CASALAGGTDTQYF.

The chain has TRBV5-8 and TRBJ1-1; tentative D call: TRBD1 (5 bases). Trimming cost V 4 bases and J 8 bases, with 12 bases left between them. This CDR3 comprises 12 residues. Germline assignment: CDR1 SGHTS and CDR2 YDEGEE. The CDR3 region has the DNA TGTGCCAGCAGCCTCATACAGGAAGAAGCTTTCTTT. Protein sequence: CASSLIQEEAFF.

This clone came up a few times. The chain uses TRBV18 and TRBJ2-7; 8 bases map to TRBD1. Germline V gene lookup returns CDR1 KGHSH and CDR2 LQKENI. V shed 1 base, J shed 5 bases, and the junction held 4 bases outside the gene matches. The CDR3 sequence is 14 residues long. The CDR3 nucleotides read TGTGCCAGCTCACCACGGGCAGGGGGCCACGAGCAGTACTTC. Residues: CASSPRAGGHEQYF.

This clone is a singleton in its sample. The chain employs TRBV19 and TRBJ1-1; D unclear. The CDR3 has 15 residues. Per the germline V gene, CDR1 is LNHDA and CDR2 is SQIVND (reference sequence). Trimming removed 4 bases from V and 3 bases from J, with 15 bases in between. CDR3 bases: TGTGCCAGTAGTAACAGTTGGATTTCTGACACTGAAGCTTTCTTT. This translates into CASSNSWISDTEAFF.

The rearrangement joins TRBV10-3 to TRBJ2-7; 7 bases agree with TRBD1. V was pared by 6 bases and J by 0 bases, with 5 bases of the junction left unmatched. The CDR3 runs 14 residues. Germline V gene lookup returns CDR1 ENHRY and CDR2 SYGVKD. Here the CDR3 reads CAISPTGSSYEQYF. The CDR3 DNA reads TGTGCCATCAGCCCGACAGGGAGCTCCTACGAGCAGTACTTC.

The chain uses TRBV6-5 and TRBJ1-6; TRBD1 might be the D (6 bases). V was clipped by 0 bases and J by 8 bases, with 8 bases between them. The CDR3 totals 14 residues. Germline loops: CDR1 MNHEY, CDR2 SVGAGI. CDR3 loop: CASSYSRQDSPLHF. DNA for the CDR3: TGTGCCAGCAGTTACTCCCGACAGGATTCACCCCTCCACTTT.

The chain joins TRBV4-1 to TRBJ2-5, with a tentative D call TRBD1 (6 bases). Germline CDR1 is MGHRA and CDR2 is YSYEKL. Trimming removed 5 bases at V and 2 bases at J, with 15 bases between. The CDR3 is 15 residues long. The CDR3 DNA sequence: TGCGCCAGCAGCGATTCCCGGGACATACAAGAGACCCAGTACTTC. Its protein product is CASSDSRDIQETQYF.

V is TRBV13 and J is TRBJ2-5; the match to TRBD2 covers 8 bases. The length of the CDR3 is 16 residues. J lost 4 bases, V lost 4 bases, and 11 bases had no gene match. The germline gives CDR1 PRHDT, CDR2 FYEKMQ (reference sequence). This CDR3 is CASSSETSADRETQYF. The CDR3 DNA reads TGTGCCAGCAGCTCGGAGACTAGCGCGGATCGAGAGACCCAGTACTTC.

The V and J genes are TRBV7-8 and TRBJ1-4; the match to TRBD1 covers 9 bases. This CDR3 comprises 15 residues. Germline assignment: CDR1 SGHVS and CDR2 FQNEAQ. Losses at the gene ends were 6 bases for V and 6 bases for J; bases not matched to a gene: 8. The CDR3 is CASRKTGQGDEKLFF. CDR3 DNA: TGTGCCAGCAGAAAGACGGGACAGGGTGATGAAAAACTGTTTTTT.

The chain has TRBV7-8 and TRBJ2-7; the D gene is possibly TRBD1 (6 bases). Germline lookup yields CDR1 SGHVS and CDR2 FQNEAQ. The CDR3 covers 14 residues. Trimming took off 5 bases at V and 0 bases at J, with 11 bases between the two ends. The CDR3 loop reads CASSTRDTSYEQYF. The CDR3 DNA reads TGTGCCAGCAGCACTCGGGACACCTCCTACGAGCAGTACTTC.

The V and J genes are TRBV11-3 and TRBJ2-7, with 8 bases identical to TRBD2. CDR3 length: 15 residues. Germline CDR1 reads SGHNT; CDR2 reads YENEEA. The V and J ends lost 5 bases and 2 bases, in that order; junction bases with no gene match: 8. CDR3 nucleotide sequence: TGTGCCAGCAGCGCATCTACTAGCGGTACCTACGAGCAGTACTTC. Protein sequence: CASSASTSGTYEQYF.

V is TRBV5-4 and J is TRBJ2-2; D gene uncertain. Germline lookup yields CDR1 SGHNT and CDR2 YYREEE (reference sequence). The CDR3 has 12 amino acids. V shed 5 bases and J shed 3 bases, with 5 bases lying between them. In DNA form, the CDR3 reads TGTGCCAGCAGGGCGGACACCGGGGAGCTGTTTTTT. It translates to CASRADTGELFF. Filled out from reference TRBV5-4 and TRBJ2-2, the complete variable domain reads ETGVTQSPTHLIKTRGQQVTLRCSSQSGHNTVSWYQQALGQGPQFIFQYYREEENGRGNFPPRFSGLQFPNYSSELNVNALELDDSALYLCASRADTGELFFGEGSRLTVL.

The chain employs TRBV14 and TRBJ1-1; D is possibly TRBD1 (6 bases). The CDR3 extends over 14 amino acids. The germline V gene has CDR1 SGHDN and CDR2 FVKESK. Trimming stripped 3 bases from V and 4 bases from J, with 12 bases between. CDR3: CASSHRGSGTEAFF. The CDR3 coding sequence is TGTGCCAGCAGCCACAGGGGATCGGGCACTGAAGCTTTCTTT.

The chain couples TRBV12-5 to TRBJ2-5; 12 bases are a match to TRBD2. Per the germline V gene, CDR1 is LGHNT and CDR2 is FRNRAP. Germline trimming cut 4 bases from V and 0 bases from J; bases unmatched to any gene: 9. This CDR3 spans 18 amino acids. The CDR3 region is CASGSGLAGTWYQETQYF. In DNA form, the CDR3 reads TGTGCTAGTGGTTCAGGACTAGCGGGGACTTGGTACCAAGAGACCCAGTACTTC. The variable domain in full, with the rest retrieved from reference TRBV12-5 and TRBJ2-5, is DARVTQTPRHKVTEMGQEVTMRCQPILGHNTVFWYRQTMMQGLELLAYFRNRAPLDDSGMPKDRFSAEMPDATLATLKIQPSEPRDSAVYFCASGSGLAGTWYQETQYFGPGTRLLVL.

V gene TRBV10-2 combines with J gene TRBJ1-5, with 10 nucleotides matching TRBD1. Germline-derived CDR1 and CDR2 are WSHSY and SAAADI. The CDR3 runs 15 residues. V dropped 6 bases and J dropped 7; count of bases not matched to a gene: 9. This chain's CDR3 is CASRRTGTGDQPQHF. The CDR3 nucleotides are TGCGCCAGCAGGCGAACCGGGACAGGGGACCAGCCCCAGCATTTT.

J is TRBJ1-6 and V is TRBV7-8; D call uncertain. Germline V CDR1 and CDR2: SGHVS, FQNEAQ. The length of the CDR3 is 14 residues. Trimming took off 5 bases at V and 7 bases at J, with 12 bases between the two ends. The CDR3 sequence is CASSPSTGNSPLHF. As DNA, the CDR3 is TGTGCCAGCAGCCCATCGACCGGGAATTCACCCCTCCACTTT.

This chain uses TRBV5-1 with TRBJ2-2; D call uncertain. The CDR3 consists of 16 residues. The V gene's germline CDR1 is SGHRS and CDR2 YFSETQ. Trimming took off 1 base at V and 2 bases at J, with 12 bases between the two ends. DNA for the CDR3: TGCGCCAGCAGCTTGAACATTGGCCCCAACACCGGGGAGCTGTTTTTT. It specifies CASSLNIGPNTGELFF.

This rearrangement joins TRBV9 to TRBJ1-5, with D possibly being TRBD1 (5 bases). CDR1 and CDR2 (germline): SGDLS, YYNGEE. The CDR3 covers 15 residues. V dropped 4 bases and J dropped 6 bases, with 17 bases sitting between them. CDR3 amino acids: CASSLGGTFSQPQHF. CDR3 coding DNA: TGTGCCAGCAGCCTCGGGGGGACGTTTAGTCAGCCCCAGCATTTT. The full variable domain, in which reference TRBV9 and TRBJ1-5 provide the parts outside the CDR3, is DSGVTQTPKHLITATGQRVTLRCSPRSGDLSVYWYQQSLDQGLQFLIQYYNGEERAKGNILERFSAQQFPDLHSELNLSSLELGDSALYFCASSLGGTFSQPQHFGDGTRLSIL.

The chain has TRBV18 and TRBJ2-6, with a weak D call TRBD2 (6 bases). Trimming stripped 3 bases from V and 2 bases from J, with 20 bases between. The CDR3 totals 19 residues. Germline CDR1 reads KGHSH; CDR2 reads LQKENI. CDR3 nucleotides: TGTGCCAGCTCACCGGAAGGGACTGGGTTGCTTGCTGGGGCCAACGTCCTGACTTTC. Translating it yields CASSPEGTGLLAGANVLTF.

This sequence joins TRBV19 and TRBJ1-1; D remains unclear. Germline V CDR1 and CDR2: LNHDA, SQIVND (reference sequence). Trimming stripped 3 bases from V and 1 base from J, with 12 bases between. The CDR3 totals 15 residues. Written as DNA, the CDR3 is TGTGCCAGTAGTATTGTTGTTCGGGGGAACACTGAAGCTTTCTTT. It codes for CASSIVVRGNTEAFF. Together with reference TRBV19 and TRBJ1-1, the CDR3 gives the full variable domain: DGGITQSPKYLFRKEGQNVTLSCEQNLNHDAMYWYRQDPGQGLRLIYYSQIVNDFQKGDIAEGYSVSREKKESFPLTVTSAQKNPTAFYLCASSIVVRGNTEAFFGQGTRLTVV.

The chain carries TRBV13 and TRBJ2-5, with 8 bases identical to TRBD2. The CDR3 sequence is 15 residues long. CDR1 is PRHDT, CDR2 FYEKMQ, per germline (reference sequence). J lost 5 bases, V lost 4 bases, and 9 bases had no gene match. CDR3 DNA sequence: TGTGCCAGCAGCTCGACTAGCGTGGGTCGGGAGACCCAGTACTTC. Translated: CASSSTSVGRETQYF.